The clone carrying this T cell receptor beta chain was observed a single time. The sample belongs to a study of blood T cell repertoires in COVID-19. Study summary: Acute and convalescent COVID-19 specimens originated in the United States, Italy and Spain.

Generated by immunoSEQ multiplex PCR, the TCRdb table keeps only in-frame clones and is missing some. The data hold about 70,000 clones, with approximately 80% observed a single time. J gave up 5 bases and V 5 bases, and 3 bases lay outside the gene matches. The length of the CDR3 is 15 residues. Germline-derived CDR1 and CDR2 are SGHVS and FQNEAQ. The V call is TRBV7-8, the J call TRBJ2-3; TRBD2 aligns across 14 bases. Sample: peripheral blood. This TCR came from a man in his 70s who had recovered from COVID-19. The CDR3 bases are TGTGCCAGCAGCATGACTAGCGGGAGGGAAGATACGCAGTATTTT. Translated, it gives CASSMTSGREDTQYF.